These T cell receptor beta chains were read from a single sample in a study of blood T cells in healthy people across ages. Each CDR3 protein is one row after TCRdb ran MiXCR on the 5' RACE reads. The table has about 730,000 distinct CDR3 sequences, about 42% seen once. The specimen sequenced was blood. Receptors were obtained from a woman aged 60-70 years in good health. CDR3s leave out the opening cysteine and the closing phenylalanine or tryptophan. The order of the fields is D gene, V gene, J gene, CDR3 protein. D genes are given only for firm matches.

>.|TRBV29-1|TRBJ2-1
SVEIFSNEQF
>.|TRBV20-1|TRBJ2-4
SARLQDPTSEEQY
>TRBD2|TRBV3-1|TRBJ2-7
ASSQDSLAGGHSYEQY
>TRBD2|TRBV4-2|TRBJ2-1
ASSLGSGGEYNEQF
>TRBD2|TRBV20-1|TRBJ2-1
SATLAGLYNEQF
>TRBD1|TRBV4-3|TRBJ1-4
ASSQDRGTGTNEKLF
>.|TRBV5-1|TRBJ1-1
ASSRRQAMNTEAF
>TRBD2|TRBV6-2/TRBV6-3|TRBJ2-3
ASSKTSGIGNTDTQY
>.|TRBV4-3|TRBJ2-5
ASSQDWGNEQY
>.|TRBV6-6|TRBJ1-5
ASSGAGTLEQPQH
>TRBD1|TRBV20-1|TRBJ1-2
SAEKGDSSSPQYGYT
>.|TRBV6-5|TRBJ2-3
ASRYLGRPTDTQY
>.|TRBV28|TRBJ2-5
ASSPRTSKEETQY
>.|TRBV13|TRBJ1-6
ASSDLRGSYNSPLH
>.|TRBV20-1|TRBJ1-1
SARPLEGGTEAF
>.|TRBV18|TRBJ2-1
VSSDSLVRQF
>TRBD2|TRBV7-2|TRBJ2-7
ASSGRMGGGEQY
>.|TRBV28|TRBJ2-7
ASSLLPGSPYEQY
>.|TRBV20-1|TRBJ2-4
SARDVGTPQY
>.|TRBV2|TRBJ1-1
ASSDAVGGQAEAF
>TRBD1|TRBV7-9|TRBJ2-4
ASSLGQGRAKNIQY
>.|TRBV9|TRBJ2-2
ASSVVGTRGGELF
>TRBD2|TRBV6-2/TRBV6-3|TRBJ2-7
ATQLAGGSYEQY
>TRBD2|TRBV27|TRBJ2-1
ASRTLMTSGVNNEQF
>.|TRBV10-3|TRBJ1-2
AISDGEGGYT
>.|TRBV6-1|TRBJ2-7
ASSVVGDSYEQY
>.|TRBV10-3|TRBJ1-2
ALRGGPLFGYT
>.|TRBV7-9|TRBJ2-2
ASSPRAQRSTGELF
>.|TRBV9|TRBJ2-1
ASSHNDEQF
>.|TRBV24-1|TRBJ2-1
ATSDSGRRIMF
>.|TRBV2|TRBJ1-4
AIARQTNEKLF
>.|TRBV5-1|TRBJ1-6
ASSWDRYNSPLH
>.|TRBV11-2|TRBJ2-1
ASSLGLVGGNEQF
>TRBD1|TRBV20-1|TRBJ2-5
SADRQGTGKTQY
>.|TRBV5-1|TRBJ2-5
ASSLFVRRAPQETQY
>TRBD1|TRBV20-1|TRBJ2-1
SARGGDRGYHEQF
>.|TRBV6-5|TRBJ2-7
ASNDGTYEQY
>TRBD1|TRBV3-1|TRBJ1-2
ASTKSGTVNYGYT